Given below is one T cell receptor beta chain in context. This sample also contains other DNA sequences that code for the same CDR3. In the original processing: Junction-only sequences without quality scores came from ImmunoSEQ, so filtering differed. Sequencing was performed with immunoSEQ multiplex PCR; in TCRdb, only in-frame clones are kept and a portion is missing. From that table come the V and J calls and clone size; the DNA was used to work out D and trimming. The sample has 2,500,000 or so clones; more than 85% are singletons. The sample comes from a study of shared clonotypes between healthy human individuals. The germline V and J ends were trimmed by 3 bases and 5 bases, with 19 bases remaining between them. Germline CDR1 reads MDHEN; CDR2 reads SYDVKM. The CDR3 is 16 amino acids.

V is TRBV28 and J is TRBJ1-2; perhaps TRBD1 as D (6 bases). The sample was naive CD4+ T cells from PBMCs. Subset defined: CD45RA+ positively selected. The receptor's source is a man between 18 and 35 years old in good health. Some clones in this sample may be carry-over from other donors' samples. The CDR3 DNA follows: TGTGCCAGCAGTTTGCGGGGGGCCCTACAGGTATATGGCTACACCTTC. Its protein is CASSLRGALQVYGYTF.